Below are 21 T cell receptor beta chains sequenced from a single sample in a study of T cell repertoires in cytomegalovirus infection. For these receptors, no antigen is known. TCRdb re-analysed the reads in MiXCR, keeping a single row per CDR3 protein. There are around 540,000 distinct CDR3 sequences in the sample; more than 30% occur only once, and 15% to 20% lies in the top ten. Sequences were derived from cultured PBMCs, sampled from culture after CMV antigen stimulation. All receptors derive from a human donor in good health (CMV status not recorded). Some clones in this sample may be carry-over from other donors' samples.

This clonotype was seen once. The chain uses TRBV15 and TRBJ1-2; D unclear. The V gene's germline CDR1 is LNHNV and CDR2 YYDKDF (reference sequence). Trimming left V 3 bases short and J 2 bases short, with 10 bases between. This CDR3 is built from 14 residues. In DNA, the CDR3 is TGTGCCACCAGCAGCAAAGGTAGAAACTATGGCTACACCTTC. This codes for CATSSKGRNYGYTF. The variable domain in full, with the rest retrieved from reference TRBV15 and TRBJ1-2, is DAMVIQNPRYQVTQFGKPVTLSCSQTLNHNVMYWYQQKSSQAPKLLFHYYDKDFNNEADTPDNFQSRRPNTSFCFLDIRSPGLGDTAMYLCATSSKGRNYGYTFGSGTRLTVV.

In its sample, this clonotype was seen a few times. The J gene is TRBJ2-7, the V gene TRBV7-9, with TRBD1 matching 7 bases. CDR3 size: 13 residues. Germline V gene sequence: CDR1 SEHNR, CDR2 FQNEAQ (reference sequence). V shed 4 bases, J shed 3 bases, and the junction held 3 bases outside the gene matches. CDR3 sequence reads: CASSSRDSYEQYF. The CDR3 DNA reads TGTGCCAGCAGCTCACGGGACAGCTACGAGCAGTACTTC.

The V and J genes are TRBV19 and TRBJ2-3; perhaps TRBD2 as D (5 bases). The germline V and J ends were trimmed by 4 bases and 5 bases, with 13 bases remaining between them. The CDR3 is made up of 14 amino acids. The germline V gene encodes CDR1 LNHDA and CDR2 SQIVND (reference sequence). CDR3: CASSTRDYGDTQYF. CDR3 bases: TGTGCCAGTAGTACGAGGGATTATGGAGATACGCAGTATTTT.

This clonotype was observed once. This rearrangement joins TRBV27 to TRBJ2-2, with D perhaps matching TRBD2 (5 bases). The CDR3 spans 19 residues. Trimming stripped 7 bases from V and 5 bases from J, with 29 bases between. Germline V gene sequence: CDR1 MNHEY, CDR2 SMNVEV (reference sequence). This CDR3 reads CASTSNSLVRELLTGELFF. The CDR3 coding sequence is TGTGCCAGCACTAGCAACTCCCTAGTGAGGGAGCTGTTAACCGGGGAGCTGTTTTTT.

This chain joins TRBV4-2 and TRBJ2-5; TRBD2 aligns across 12 bases. Germline V gene lookup returns CDR1 LGHNA and CDR2 YNFKEQ. This CDR3 has 18 residues. Germline trimming cut 1 base from V and 2 bases from J; bases unmatched to any gene: 8. CDR3 in amino acids: CASSQGLAGVLGQETQYF. In DNA, the CDR3 is TGTGCCAGCAGCCAAGGACTAGCGGGAGTTCTAGGACAAGAGACCCAGTACTTC.

The V call is TRBV6-5, the J call TRBJ1-5; no definite D call. V lost 6 bases and J 3 bases, leaving 12 bases between the germline ends. Germline V gives CDR1 MNHEY, CDR2 SVGAGI. The CDR3 consists of 14 residues. The CDR3, as DNA: TGTGCCAGCAGGAAGGGCTCCCACAATCAGCCCCAGCATTTT. It codes for CASRKGSHNQPQHF.

This clonotype was detected a few times. The chain couples TRBV6-5 to TRBJ1-1; D uncertain. Trimming took 7 bases from V and 5 from J, leaving 5 bases between them. The CDR3 runs 10 residues. Germline V lookup: CDR1 MNHEY, CDR2 SVGAGI. The CDR3 DNA follows: TGTGCCAGCATAGGGACTGAAGCTTTCTTT. It codes for CASIGTEAFF.

This clonotype was picked up a small number of times. V usage is TRBV18 and J usage is TRBJ1-2; TRBD1 matches 9 bases. The CDR3 consists of 13 residues. Germline values: CDR1 KGHSH, CDR2 LQKENI. The trim removed 4 bases at V and 8 bases at J, leaving 5 bases unmatched. The CDR3 sequence is CASSRDREHGYTF. The CDR3 region has the DNA TGTGCCAGCTCACGGGACAGGGAACACGGCTACACCTTC.

The V gene is TRBV7-9, the J gene TRBJ1-2, with no clear D. The germline V gene has CDR1 SEHNR and CDR2 FQNEAQ (reference sequence). This CDR3 contains 15 residues. With 2 bases removed from V and 8 bases from J, the gap between germline ends came to 18 bases. CDR3 sequence: CASSLWLANSMGYTF. CDR3 bases: TGTGCCAGCAGCTTATGGTTGGCGAACTCTATGGGCTACACCTTC.

The chain combines TRBV20-1 with TRBJ1-5; D remains unclear. The CDR3 contains 13 residues. V lost 5 bases, J lost 0 bases, and 8 bases lay in between. Germline V gene lookup returns CDR1 DFQATT and CDR2 SNEGSKA (reference sequence). The CDR3 coding sequence is TGCAGTGCTCCTGGCAATAGCAATCAGCCCCAGCATTTT. Translated: CSAPGNSNQPQHF.

This clonotype was picked up a small number of times. V gene TRBV7-4 combines with J gene TRBJ2-7; TRBD1 agrees at 8 bases. Germline lookup yields CDR1 SGHVT and CDR2 SQSDAQ. The CDR3 length is 15 residues. Losses at the gene ends were 1 base for V and 0 bases for J; bases not matched to a gene: 2. The CDR3 loop is CASSLEGQGSYEQYF. DNA for the CDR3: TGTGCCAGCAGCTTAGAAGGACAGGGCTCCTACGAGCAGTACTTC. Complete variable domain (other parts from reference TRBV7-4 and TRBJ2-7): GAGVSQSPRYKVAKRGRDVALRCDSISGHVTLYWYRQTLGQGSEVLTYSQSDAQRDKSGRPSGRFSAERPERSVSTLKIQRTEQGDSAVYLCASSLEGQGSYEQYFGPGTRLTVT.

The V call is TRBV19, the J call TRBJ1-1; D not certain. The V gene's germline CDR1 is LNHDA and CDR2 SQIVND (reference sequence). V was trimmed by 4 bases and J by 4 bases, leaving 7 bases between them. The CDR3 has 12 amino acids. CDR3 in amino acids: CASSTRTTEAFF. The CDR3 DNA is TGTGCCAGTAGTACACGAACCACTGAAGCTTTCTTT.

The chain uses TRBV10-3 and TRBJ1-1, with D unresolved. This CDR3 is 15 amino acids long. The germline gives CDR1 ENHRY, CDR2 SYGVKD. Trimming cost V 4 bases and J 6 bases, with 18 bases left between them. The CDR3 is CAISVTDRRTPEAFF. CDR3 DNA: TGTGCCATCAGTGTGACGGACCGCAGAACTCCTGAAGCTTTCTTT.

This CDR3 reads CASSLASRGTGMADTQYF. The CDR3 nucleotides are TGTGCCAGCAGCTTAGCGTCTAGAGGGACAGGGATGGCAGATACGCAGTATTTT. The chain employs TRBV7-8 and TRBJ2-3; 9 nucleotides match TRBD1. Germline V CDR1 and CDR2: SGHVS, FQNEAQ. V was pared by 0 bases and J by 4 bases, with 11 bases of the junction left unmatched. This CDR3 has 18 residues. Full variable domain (outside the CDR3, taken from reference TRBV7-8 and TRBJ2-3): GAGVSQSPRYKVAKRGQDVALRCDPISGHVSLFWYQQALGQGPEFLTYFQNEAQLDKSGLPSDRFFAERPEGSVSTLKIQRTQQEDSAVYLCASSLASRGTGMADTQYFGPGTRLTVL.

This clonotype has a handful of counts. J is TRBJ1-1 and V is TRBV28; TRBD1 agrees at 7 bases. The CDR3 totals 14 residues. The V segment lost 8 bases and the J segment 1 base; nucleotides outside the gene matches: 7. Germline V gene data show CDR1 as MDHEN and CDR2 as SYDVKM. DNA for the CDR3: TGTGCCAGCCTATCGACAGGGACGAACACTGAAGCTTTCTTT. This sequence encodes CASLSTGTNTEAFF. The whole variable domain, remainder taken from reference TRBV28 and TRBJ1-1, is DVKVTQSSRYLVKRTGEKVFLECVQDMDHENMFWYRQDPGLGLRLIYFSYDVKMKEKGDIPEGYSVSREKKERFSLILESASTNQTSMYLCASLSTGTNTEAFFGQGTRLTVV.

Only a few counts were recorded for this clonotype. The chain recombines TRBV6-5 with TRBJ2-3; D is uncertain. The germline CDR1 and CDR2 sequences are MNHEY and SVGAGI. The V end was cut by 1 base, the J end by 6 bases, with 2 bases between. CDR3 size: 11 residues. For the CDR3, the DNA is TGTGCCAGCAGTTACTTGGATACGCAGTATTTT. Amino acids: CASSYLDTQYF.

This clonotype was detected once. V and J are TRBV10-3 and TRBJ2-7; D may be TRBD1 (6 bases). Germline V lookup: CDR1 ENHRY, CDR2 SYGVKD. The CDR3 loop spans 14 amino acids. Trimming stripped 10 bases from V and 0 bases from J, with 16 bases between. This CDR3 reads CATIRTESSYEQYF. In DNA, the CDR3 is TGTGCCACCATCCGGACAGAGAGCTCCTACGAGCAGTACTTC.

This clonotype was counted only a few times. The chain carries TRBV11-2 and TRBJ2-7; D call uncertain. There are 12 residues in the CDR3. Germline V gene sequence: CDR1 SGHAT, CDR2 FQNNGV. V was pared by 4 bases and J by 4 bases, with 8 bases between. CDR3 DNA sequence: TGTGCCAGCAGCTCAGACAAGTACGAGCAGTACGTC. Its translation: CASSSDKYEQYV.

The chain couples TRBV5-4 to TRBJ2-2; TRBD2 agrees at 14 bases. J was trimmed by 4 bases and V by 5 bases; bases with no gene match: 7. Germline values: CDR1 SGHNT, CDR2 YYREEE (reference sequence). CDR3 length equals 17 residues. CDR3 protein: CASRSGTSGSLTGELFF. CDR3 DNA sequence: TGTGCCAGCAGGTCCGGGACTAGCGGGAGTCTCACCGGGGAGCTGTTTTTT.

The chain carries TRBV7-2 and TRBJ2-5, with D perhaps given as TRBD1 or TRBD2 (5 bases each). Per the germline V gene, CDR1 is SGHTA and CDR2 is FQGNSA. Trimming removed 1 base from V and 4 bases from J, with 10 bases in between. CDR3 length: 14 residues. The CDR3 region has the DNA TGTGCCAGCAGCTTAGGAGGGGTCCCAGAGACCCAGTACTTC. This translates into CASSLGGVPETQYF. The full variable domain, with the rest looked up from reference TRBV7-2 and TRBJ2-5, is GAGVSQSPSNKVTEKGKDVELRCDPISGHTALYWYRQSLGQGLEFLIYFQGNSAPDKSGLPSDRFSAERTGGSVSTLTIQRTQQEDSAVYLCASSLGGVPETQYFGPGTRLLVL.

This clonotype appeared a few times. The V and J genes are TRBV11-2 and TRBJ1-2, with a weak D call TRBD1 (5 bases). V shed 1 base and J shed 7 bases, with 10 bases lying between them. CDR1 is SGHAT and CDR2 is FQNNGV in the germline V gene. CDR3 length equals 13 residues. This chain's CDR3 is CASSLAARGGYTF. The CDR3 region has the DNA TGTGCCAGCAGCTTAGCCGCAAGGGGTGGCTACACCTTC.